This TCR beta chain was identified during a study of T-cell memory formation after mild COVID-19. TCRdb called the 5' RACE reads again in MiXCR, with one record for every CDR3 protein. The sample has around 420,000 distinct CDR3 sequences; 20% to 25% are singletons. The CDR3 sequence is 13 residues long. V dropped 3 bases and J dropped 7; count of bases not matched to a gene: 2. In germline, CDR1 is SGHRS, CDR2 YFSETQ. Material: PBMCs or a T cell subset sorted from them (not recorded which). The sequence came from an adult woman who had mild COVID-19 (a few samples of this study predate the infection). Cell type and time point are not known. The gene calls are TRBV5-1 and TRBJ1-4; 8 bases fit TRBD1. Here the CDR3 DNA reads TGCGCCAGCAGCTCAGGACAGGGTGAAAAACTGTTTTTT. Translated, it gives CASSSGQGEKLFF.